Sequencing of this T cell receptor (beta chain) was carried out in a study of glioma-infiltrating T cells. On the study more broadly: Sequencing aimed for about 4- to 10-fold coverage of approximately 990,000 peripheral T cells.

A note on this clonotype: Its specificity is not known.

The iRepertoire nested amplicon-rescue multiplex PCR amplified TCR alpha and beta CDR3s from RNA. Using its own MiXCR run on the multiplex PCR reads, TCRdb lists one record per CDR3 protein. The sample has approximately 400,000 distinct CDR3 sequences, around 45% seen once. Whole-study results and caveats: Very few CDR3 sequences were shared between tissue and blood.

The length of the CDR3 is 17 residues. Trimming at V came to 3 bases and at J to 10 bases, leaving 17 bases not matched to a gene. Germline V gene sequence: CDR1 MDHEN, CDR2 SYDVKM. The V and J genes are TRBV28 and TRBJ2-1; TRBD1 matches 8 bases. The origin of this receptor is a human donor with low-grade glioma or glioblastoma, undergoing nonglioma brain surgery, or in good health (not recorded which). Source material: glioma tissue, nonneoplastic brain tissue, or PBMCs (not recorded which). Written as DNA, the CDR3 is TGTGCCAGCAGTTTGCCCCCTTTGGACAGGGACTCCTACGAGCAGTTCTTC. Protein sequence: CASSLPPLDRDSYEQFF.